This passage covers 23 T cell receptor beta chains from one sample sequenced in a study of cytomegalovirus exposure and HLA in healthy donors listed by TCRdb under 2017. The library was prepared using the immunoSEQ multiplex PCR assay. The multiplex PCR relied on a mix of 60 forward primers for TCR Vbeta segments and 13 reverse primers for TCR Jbeta segments. Held by TCRdb, this immuneACCESS table contains in-frame sequences only and omits some clones. Under half of the omission traces to an unresolved V gene where checked; the cause of the rest is unknown. This sample holds under 250,000 clones; 70% to 85% were observed only once. About 4.4% of the sample is taken by the ten largest. Sequenced: PBMCs. These receptor sequences come from a woman aged 25 to 39 in good health and CMV-seropositive.

CDR3 DNA: TGTGCCAGCAGCTTACACAACTACAATGAGCAGTTCTTC. It is translated as CASSLHNYNEQFF. The rearrangement uses TRBV11-2 and TRBJ2-1; D remains ambiguous. Trimming pared 2 bases from V and 3 bases from J, leaving 5 bases between. CDR3 size: 13 residues. In germline, CDR1 is SGHAT, CDR2 FQNNGV. Variable domain in full (rest from reference TRBV11-2 and TRBJ2-1): EAGVAQSPRYKIIEKRQSVAFWCNPISGHATLYWYQQILGQGPKLLIQFQNNGVVDDSQLPKDRFSAERLKGVDSTLKIQPAKLEDSAVYLCASSLHNYNEQFFGPGTRLTVL.

This clone was observed a handful of times. The chain links TRBV4-2 to TRBJ1-1; 9 nucleotides agree with TRBD1. Per the germline V gene, CDR1 is LGHNA and CDR2 is YNFKEQ. The CDR3 length is 17 residues. V lost 9 bases and J lost 0; bases outside the gene matches: 14. CDR3 region: CASLDRDRAVLNTEAFF. Written as DNA, the CDR3 is TGTGCCAGTTTAGACCGGGACAGGGCAGTTTTGAACACTGAAGCTTTCTTT.

V and J are TRBV23-1 and TRBJ1-2; TRBD1 matches at 10 bases. TRBV23-1 is classed as an ORF, of uncertain function. The CDR3 is 13 residues long. V shed 6 bases, J shed 11 bases, and the junction held 9 bases outside the gene matches. CDR3 region: CASRPPGQGRYTF. CDR3 nucleotide sequence: TGCGCCAGCAGACCCCCGGGACAGGGGAGGTACACCTTC.

This clone has more than one count but fewer than ten. The genes are TRBV13 and TRBJ1-6; D is undetermined. The CDR3 has 14 residues. The germline V gene encodes CDR1 PRHDT and CDR2 FYEKMQ (reference sequence). Trimming pared 4 bases from V and 10 bases from J, leaving 14 bases between. The CDR3 nucleotides read TGTGCCAGCAGCTCCCTAGTCTCCTTATCACCCCTCCACTTT. Translation gives CASSSLVSLSPLHF.

The rearrangement joins TRBV20-1 to TRBJ1-2, with D perhaps matching TRBD1 (5 bases). From germline, CDR1 is DFQATT and CDR2 SNEGSKA (reference sequence). This CDR3 has 11 amino acids. V was clipped by 5 bases and J by 4 bases, with 8 bases between them. As DNA, the CDR3 is TGCAGTGCTTATGACAGCTATGGCTACACCTTC. It yields the protein CSAYDSYGYTF.

This clone was counted between two and nine times. The chain has TRBV7-2 and TRBJ2-1, with D uncertain. Germline CDR1 and CDR2: SGHTA and FQGNSA. The CDR3 contains 11 residues. Trimming stripped 5 bases from V and 9 bases from J, with 8 bases between. The CDR3 DNA follows: TGTGCCAGCAGCCACCGAGGTGAGCAGTTCTTC. It specifies CASSHRGEQFF.

V is TRBV7-6 and J is TRBJ1-5, with TRBD1 matching 7 bases. Germline V gene lookup returns CDR1 SGHVS and CDR2 FNYEAQ. This CDR3 contains 14 residues. With V trimmed by 2 bases and J by 7 bases, 5 bases remained unmatched. The CDR3 reads CASSLTGVGQPQHF. CDR3 bases: TGTGCCAGCAGCTTAACAGGGGTAGGGCAGCCCCAGCATTTT.

The J gene is TRBJ2-3, the V gene TRBV19; no clear D. CDR1 is LNHDA, CDR2 SQIVND, per germline (reference sequence). The CDR3 is 13 residues long. Trimming removed 4 bases from V and 6 bases from J, with 11 bases in between. This chain's CDR3 is CASSSSTPDTQYF. CDR3 in DNA: TGTGCCAGTAGTAGTTCGACTCCGGATACGCAGTATTTT.

This clone was seen more than once but under ten times. The rearrangement uses TRBV10-2 and TRBJ2-7; tentative D call: TRBD2 (5 bases). The CDR3 sequence is 11 residues long. V was pared by 8 bases and J by 2 bases, with 7 bases between. Germline V gene sequence: CDR1 WSHSY, CDR2 SAAADI. In DNA, the CDR3 is TGCGCCAGCGCCGGGGCCTACGAGCAGTACTTC. It encodes CASAGAYEQYF.

V gene TRBV19 combines with J gene TRBJ2-5; D is perhaps TRBD1 (6 bases). The J call may not be correct, given that the DNA end is closer to TRBJ2-7. Germline V gene sequence: CDR1 LNHDA, CDR2 SQIVND (reference sequence). The CDR3 has 13 residues. As DNA, the CDR3 is TGTGCCAGTACCAGGGGTGTCGGCCACGAGCAGTACTTC. It translates to CASTRGVGHEQYF.

V and J are TRBV7-2 and TRBJ1-6; perhaps TRBD1 as D (5 bases). Trimming removed 1 base from V and 4 bases from J, with 8 bases in between. This CDR3 has 15 amino acids. Germline CDR1 and CDR2: SGHTA and FQGNSA. The CDR3 nucleotides read TGTGCCAGCAGCTTAGGGGCAGGGTATAATTCACCCCTCCACTTT. As protein: CASSLGAGYNSPLHF.

The chain uses TRBV9 and TRBJ2-5, with D hard to call. The CDR3 covers 13 residues. V dropped 4 bases and J dropped 4 bases, with 11 bases sitting between them. Per germline, CDR1 SGDLS and CDR2 YYNGEE. DNA of the CDR3: TGTGCCAGCAGCACTCCCGCTAGAGAGACCCAGTACTTC. It encodes CASSTPARETQYF.

This sequence joins TRBV5-4 and TRBJ2-7; 11 nucleotides align to TRBD1. V shed 3 bases and J 7 bases; nucleotides not matched to a gene: 12. The CDR3 is 16 residues long. Germline V gene lookup returns CDR1 SGHNT and CDR2 YYREEE (reference sequence). CDR3 DNA sequence: TGTGCCAGCAGCTCGATCCTAGGGACAGGGGGGGGAGAGCAGTACTTC. Its translation: CASSSILGTGGGEQYF.

V gene TRBV4-1 combines with J gene TRBJ2-5; 10 bases are a match to TRBD2. The germline V gene encodes CDR1 MGHRA and CDR2 YSYEKL. Trimming removed 6 bases from V and 4 bases from J; junction bases left unmatched: 11. The CDR3 is made up of 16 amino acids. CDR3 nucleotide sequence: TGCGCCAGCAGACAGCGGGCTAGCGGGAGTGTAGAGACCCAGTACTTC. Amino acids: CASRQRASGSVETQYF.

This clone was counted between two and nine times. The chain is built from TRBV5-1 and TRBJ1-4; 8 positions match TRBD1. CDR1 and CDR2 (germline): SGHRS, YFSETQ. This CDR3 comprises 13 residues. The trim removed 4 bases at V and 7 bases at J, leaving 3 bases unmatched. The CDR3 sequence is CASSVGQGEKLFF. CDR3 in DNA: TGCGCCAGCAGCGTCGGACAGGGTGAAAAACTGTTTTTT.

The J gene is TRBJ2-7, the V gene TRBV5-1; 8 bases are a match to TRBD1. This CDR3 is 15 amino acids long. Germline lookup yields CDR1 SGHRS and CDR2 YFSETQ. V lost 2 bases to trimming and J lost 1 base; unmatched junction nucleotides: 5. CDR3 sequence (DNA): TGCGCCAGCAGCTTCGACAGGGGTGGATCCTACGAGCAGTACTTC. Translated, it gives CASSFDRGGSYEQYF. The whole variable domain, filled in from reference TRBV5-1 and TRBJ2-7, reads KAGVTQTPRYLIKTRGQQVTLSCSPISGHRSVSWYQQTPGQGLQFLFEYFSETQRNKGNFPGRFSGRQFSNSRSEMNVSTLELGDSALYLCASSFDRGGSYEQYFGPGTRLTVT.

This chain connects TRBV18 to TRBJ2-5, with 14 nucleotides matching TRBD2. Germline V gene lookup returns CDR1 KGHSH and CDR2 LQKENI. There are 16 residues in the CDR3. V lost 2 bases to trimming and J lost 5 bases; unmatched junction nucleotides: 4. The CDR3 sequence is CASSPRTSGGTETQYF. The DNA for the CDR3 is TGTGCCAGCTCACCAAGGACTAGCGGGGGGACTGAGACCCAGTACTTC.

The chain is built from TRBV27 and TRBJ1-2; 9 nucleotides align to TRBD1. CDR1 is MNHEY, CDR2 SMNVEV, per germline (reference sequence). Trimming at V came to 6 bases and at J to 7 bases, leaving 15 bases not matched to a gene. The CDR3 covers 16 residues. The CDR3, as DNA: TGTGCCAGCAGCACCCCCCGGGACAGGGCGTTCGGTGGCTACACCTTC. This encodes CASSTPRDRAFGGYTF.

V gene TRBV9 combines with J gene TRBJ2-7, with a tentative D call TRBD2 (7 bases). This CDR3 spans 14 amino acids. Trimming took 2 bases from V and 5 from J, leaving 14 bases between them. Germline V gives CDR1 SGDLS, CDR2 YYNGEE. As DNA, the CDR3 is TGTGCCAGCAGCGTTAGGTCGGGGGGCAACGAGCAGTACTTC. This translates into CASSVRSGGNEQYF.

This chain uses TRBV7-9 with TRBJ1-1; D is perhaps TRBD1 (5 bases). Germline values: CDR1 SEHNR, CDR2 FQNEAQ (reference sequence). The CDR3 sequence is 14 residues long. Trimming shortened V by 6 bases and J by 3 bases, and 14 bases separated the two germline ends. The chain's CDR3 is CASRAWGGDTEAFF. For the CDR3, the DNA is TGTGCCAGCAGGGCTTGGGGAGGGGACACTGAAGCTTTCTTT.

The gene calls are TRBV6-1 and TRBJ1-1; 8 bases match TRBD1. V shed 3 bases and J 8 bases; nucleotides not matched to a gene: 8. CDR3 length: 14 residues. The germline V gene encodes CDR1 MNHNS and CDR2 SASEGT. DNA for the CDR3: TGTGCCAGCAGTGAGGGGTCAGGGGGCTCCGAAGCTTTCTTT. Translation gives CASSEGSGGSEAFF.

This chain connects TRBV7-9 to TRBJ1-1; the match to TRBD1 covers 9 bases. The trim removed 3 bases at V and 0 bases at J, leaving 2 bases unmatched. This CDR3 contains 15 residues. Germline loops: CDR1 SEHNR, CDR2 FQNEAQ (reference sequence). The CDR3 DNA reads TGTGCCAGCAGCTTTGGACAGGGGCTGAACACTGAAGCTTTCTTT. Translation gives CASSFGQGLNTEAFF.

The chain is built from TRBV4-1 and TRBJ2-1; 10 bases line up with TRBD1. Germline CDR1 MGHRA, CDR2 YSYEKL. V was pared by 2 bases and J by 8 bases, with 12 bases of the junction left unmatched. The CDR3 has 17 amino acids. CDR3 amino acids: CASSQPGQGEVGDEQFF. The DNA of the CDR3 is TGCGCCAGCAGCCAACCCGGACAGGGGGAAGTCGGCGATGAGCAGTTCTTC.